Shown below are 17 T cell receptor beta chains from a single sample sequenced in a study of T cell responses to AZD1222 COVID-19 vaccine. Using immunoSEQ multiplex PCR, the repertoire was profiled, and TCRdb retains in-frame clones only, with some absent. Of around 140,000 clones listed, 88% are singletons. The starting material was peripheral blood, obtained 28 days after the second dose of the MenACWY control vaccine. The receptors originated from an adult who received the MenACWY meningococcal vaccine as a control.

The rearrangement uses TRBV18 and TRBJ2-7; 12 positions match TRBD1. This CDR3 comprises 15 residues. With 5 bases clipped from V and 4 bases from J, the junction kept 6 bases outside the gene matches. Germline lookup yields CDR1 KGHSH and CDR2 LQKENI. CDR3 bases: TGTGCCAGCTCATCGGGACAGGGGGCGTTTTACGAGCAGTACTTC. Translated: CASSSGQGAFYEQYF. The whole variable domain, remainder taken from reference TRBV18 and TRBJ2-7, is NAGVMQNPRHLVRRRGQEARLRCSPMKGHSHVYWYRQLPEEGLKFMVYLQKENIIDESGMPKERFSAEFPKEGPSILRIQQVVRGDSAAYFCASSSGQGAFYEQYFGPGTRLTVT.

The chain couples TRBV7-9 to TRBJ2-1; 8 bases are a match to TRBD2. The CDR3 length is 17 residues. Germline V lookup: CDR1 SEHNR, CDR2 FQNEAQ (reference sequence). J lost 0 bases, V lost 1 base, and 5 bases had no gene match. This CDR3 is CASSLVGGGSSYNEQFF. DNA for the CDR3: TGTGCCAGCAGCTTAGTCGGCGGGGGGAGCTCCTACAATGAGCAGTTCTTC.

The V gene is TRBV6-5, the J gene TRBJ2-3; 7 bases fit TRBD1. Germline trimming cut 2 bases from V and 3 bases from J; bases unmatched to any gene: 5. The CDR3 runs to 15 residues. Per the germline V gene, CDR1 is MNHEY and CDR2 is SVGAGI. The CDR3 nucleotides read TGTGCCAGCAGTTACGACAGGGTGGTAACAGATACGCAGTATTTT. Translated: CASSYDRVVTDTQYF.

The CDR3 here is CASSQDFRGAGTNEKLFF. As DNA, the CDR3 is TGTGCCAGCAGCCAAGATTTTAGGGGTGCTGGAACTAATGAAAAACTGTTTTTT. J is TRBJ1-4 and V is TRBV3-1 (or the pseudogene TRBV3-2), with D possibly being TRBD1 (5 bases). Trimming pared 0 bases from V and 1 base from J, leaving 15 bases between. Looked up from germline, CDR1 is LGHDT and CDR2 is YNNKEL (reference sequence). CDR3 length: 18 amino acids.

The J gene is TRBJ1-1, the V gene TRBV29-1; D remains unclear. The CDR3 is made up of 14 amino acids. V lost 0 bases, J lost 6 bases, and 14 bases lay in between. CDR1 is SQVTM and CDR2 is ANQGSEA in the germline V gene. The CDR3 reads CSVEESQLRAEAFF. The CDR3 DNA reads TGCAGCGTTGAAGAATCACAGTTACGGGCTGAAGCTTTCTTT.

The rearrangement joins TRBV5-1 to TRBJ1-1; D unclear. Deletions cut 4 bases from V and 2 bases from J, with 6 bases between. Germline V gene data show CDR1 as SGHRS and CDR2 as YFSETQ. The CDR3 has 12 amino acids. The CDR3 DNA is TGCGCCAGCAGCATGGTAAACACTGAAGCTTTCTTT. It translates to CASSMVNTEAFF.

The rearrangement joins TRBV3-1 (or the pseudogene TRBV3-2) to TRBJ1-5; D is perhaps TRBD1 (6 bases). Trimming took 4 bases from V and 9 from J, leaving 16 bases between them. Germline CDR1 and CDR2: LGHDT and YNNKEL (reference sequence). CDR3 length: 14 residues. In DNA form, the CDR3 reads TGTGCCAGCAGCCCCCAGGCTGGGGGGCGGCCCCAGCATTTT. This sequence encodes CASSPQAGGRPQHF.

V gene TRBV7-2 combines with J gene TRBJ2-2, with no clear D. Germline loops: CDR1 SGHTA, CDR2 FQGNSA. The V end lost 7 bases, the J end lost 7 bases, and 13 bases lay between the germline ends. The CDR3 loop spans 13 amino acids. CDR3 in DNA: TGTGCCAGCACCGTCGTAGGCGGCGGGGAGCTGTTTTTT. This encodes CASTVVGGGELFF.

The chain joins TRBV7-8 to TRBJ1-5; D is unresolved. Trimming removed 5 bases from V and 9 bases from J, with 14 bases in between. Germline CDR1 and CDR2: SGHVS and FQNEAQ. The CDR3 spans 13 residues. The CDR3 protein is CASSVRSDGPQHF. The CDR3 coding sequence is TGTGCCAGCAGCGTCCGCTCCGACGGGCCCCAGCATTTT.

The rearrangement links TRBV7-9 to TRBJ1-1; D not resolved. Per the germline V gene, CDR1 is SEHNR and CDR2 is FQNEAQ (reference sequence). The V end lost 1 base, the J end lost 0 bases, and 9 bases lay between the germline ends. This CDR3 is 15 amino acids long. CDR3 sequence reads: CASSLEPAMNTEAFF. DNA for the CDR3: TGTGCCAGCAGCTTAGAACCGGCCATGAACACTGAAGCTTTCTTT.

This clone has just a few counts. The CDR3 reads CASSLMGVRDEQYF. CDR3 bases: TGTGCCAGCAGCTTGATGGGGGTCCGAGACGAGCAGTACTTC. V is TRBV5-5 and J is TRBJ2-7; D is perhaps TRBD1 or TRBD2 (5 bases each). The CDR3 has 14 residues. Germline V gives CDR1 SGHKS, CDR2 YYEKEE (reference sequence). With 1 base removed from V and 5 bases from J, the gap between germline ends came to 13 bases. Complete variable domain (other parts from reference TRBV5-5 and TRBJ2-7): DAGVTQSPTHLIKTRGQQVTLRCSPISGHKSVSWYQQVLGQGPQFIFQYYEKEERGRGNFPDRFSARQFPNYSSELNVNALLLGDSALYLCASSLMGVRDEQYFGPGTRLTVT.

The sample holds a few counts of this clone. The chain couples TRBV5-1 to TRBJ2-2; 8 nucleotides line up with TRBD1. CDR1 is SGHRS and CDR2 is YFSETQ in the germline V gene. The CDR3 covers 14 residues. With V trimmed by 4 bases and J by 4 bases, 3 bases remained unmatched. The CDR3 nucleotides are TGCGCCAGCAGCGTGCAGGGGGCCACCGGGGAGCTGTTTTTT. The encoded protein is CASSVQGATGELFF.

The rearrangement uses TRBV19 and TRBJ1-1, with TRBD1 matching over 7 bases. Germline-derived CDR1 and CDR2 are LNHDA and SQIVND (reference sequence). The CDR3 length is 15 residues. The trim removed 8 bases at V and 3 bases at J, leaving 12 bases unmatched. This CDR3 is CASLYRGRGYTEAFF. The CDR3 DNA reads TGTGCCAGTCTATACCGGGGCAGGGGGTACACTGAAGCTTTCTTT. Based on the CDR3 plus reference TRBV19 and TRBJ1-1, the full variable domain is DGGITQSPKYLFRKEGQNVTLSCEQNLNHDAMYWYRQDPGQGLRLIYYSQIVNDFQKGDIAEGYSVSREKKESFPLTVTSAQKNPTAFYLCASLYRGRGYTEAFFGQGTRLTVV.

This chain connects TRBV15 to TRBJ1-2; no clear D gene. This CDR3 spans 14 amino acids. Trimming left V 0 bases short and J 8 bases short, with 13 bases between. CDR1 is LNHNV and CDR2 is YYDKDF in the germline V gene (reference sequence). CDR3 loop: CATSRDRRPWGYTF. In DNA form, the CDR3 reads TGTGCCACCAGCAGAGATCGGCGTCCATGGGGCTACACCTTC.

The J gene is TRBJ2-3, the V gene TRBV10-3; D not certain. Looked up from germline, CDR1 is ENHRY and CDR2 is SYGVKD. V was pared by 0 bases and J by 4 bases, with 8 bases between. The CDR3 is 14 amino acids. CDR3 in amino acids: CAISESRRPDTQYF. As DNA, the CDR3 is TGTGCCATCAGTGAGTCAAGGCGTCCAGATACGCAGTATTTT.

This clone showed up just a few times. The chain joins TRBV28 to TRBJ1-4, with a possible D match to TRBD1 (6 bases). The ends were cut back, 5 bases at V and 0 bases at J, with 16 bases in the middle. The germline V gene has CDR1 MDHEN and CDR2 SYDVKM. There are 17 residues in the CDR3. This CDR3 reads CASSQTAGAATNEKLFF. The CDR3 DNA follows: TGTGCCAGCAGTCAGACCGCAGGGGCAGCAACTAATGAAAAACTGTTTTTT.

The chain has TRBV5-1 and TRBJ1-1; D is unresolved. The CDR3 totals 14 residues. The V end lost 5 bases, the J end lost 4 bases, and 15 bases lay between the germline ends. The germline V gene encodes CDR1 SGHRS and CDR2 YFSETQ. The CDR3 nucleotides are TGCGCCAGCAGGTTTGGGGAGGGAGGCACTGAAGCTTTCTTT. Protein: CASRFGEGGTEAFF.